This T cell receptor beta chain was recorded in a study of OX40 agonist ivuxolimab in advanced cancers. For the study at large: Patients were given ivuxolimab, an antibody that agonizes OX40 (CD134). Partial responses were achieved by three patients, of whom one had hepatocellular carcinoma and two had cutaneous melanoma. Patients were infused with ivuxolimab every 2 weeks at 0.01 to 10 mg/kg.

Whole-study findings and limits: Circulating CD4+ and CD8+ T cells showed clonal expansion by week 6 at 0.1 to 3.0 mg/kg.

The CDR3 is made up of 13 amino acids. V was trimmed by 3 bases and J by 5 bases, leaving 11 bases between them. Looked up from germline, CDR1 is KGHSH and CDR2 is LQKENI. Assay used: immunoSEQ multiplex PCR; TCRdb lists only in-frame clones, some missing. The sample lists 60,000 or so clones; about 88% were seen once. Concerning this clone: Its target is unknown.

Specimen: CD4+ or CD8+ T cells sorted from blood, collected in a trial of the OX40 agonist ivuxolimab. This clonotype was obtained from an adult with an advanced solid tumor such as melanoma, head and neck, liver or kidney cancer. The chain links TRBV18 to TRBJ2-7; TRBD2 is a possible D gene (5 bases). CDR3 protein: CASSPGSSDEQYF. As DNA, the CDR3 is TGTGCCAGCTCACCGGGGAGTTCGGACGAGCAGTACTTC.